This TCR beta chain was obtained from a study of cytomegalovirus exposure and HLA in healthy donors. Study-wide findings and caveats: Sequencing had likely introduced a cluster of highly shared sequence variants as an artifact. HLA allele associations emerged for 16,951 TCR beta sequences in a later analysis, at 0.05 false discovery rate.

Per the germline V gene, CDR1 is DFQATT and CDR2 is SNEGSKA (reference sequence). V was clipped by 3 bases and J by 5 bases, with 7 bases between them. The CDR3 is made up of 11 amino acids. The PCR used 60 Vbeta and 13 Jbeta primers. The data were produced by immunoSEQ multiplex PCR, yet TCRdb's version contains in-frame clones alone and is incomplete. This table holds 99,000 or so clones, approximately 79% found once. In regard to this clone: Its antigen is unidentified.

Sequenced input: PBMCs. The TCR was taken from a man in his sixties in good health and CMV-seropositive. The V gene is TRBV20-1, the J gene TRBJ1-1; unclear D gene. In nucleotides, the CDR3 is TGCAGTGCTAGCGCGATGACTGAAGCTTTCTTT. Translated: CSASAMTEAFF.